Listed below are T cell receptor beta chains from one sample, sequenced in a study of cytomegalovirus exposure and HLA in healthy donors. Assay used: immunoSEQ multiplex PCR; TCRdb lists only in-frame clones, some missing. The table includes roughly 78,000 clones, 50% to 80% detected once. The sequenced sample consisted of PBMCs. Receptors were obtained from a man between 35 and 55 years old in good health and CMV-seropositive. CDR3s include the opening cysteine and the closing phenylalanine or tryptophan. D genes are given only for firm matches. Size is stated for part of the rows, as once, few or many counts, or as a class when the clone is expanded.

D	size	J	V	DNA	CDR3
-	-	TRBJ1-3	TRBV4-1	TGCGCCAGCAGCCAAGTTGGGGCGGACGGAAACACCATATATTTT	CASSQVGADGNTIYF
-	-	TRBJ1-4	TRBV27	TGTGCCAGCAGCCTCTCTTGGAGGAATGAAAAACTGTTTTTT	CASSLSWRNEKLFF
TRBD1	-	TRBJ2-2	TRBV9	TGTGCCAGCAGCGCGGGACAGGGTGATTTTACCGGGGAGCTGTTTTTT	CASSAGQGDFTGELFF
TRBD2	-	TRBJ2-3	TRBV7-2	TGTGCCAGCAGCCCGTCGAACCGGGGGGGCGGGACAGATACGCAGTATTTT	CASSPSNRGGGTDTQYF
TRBD1	few	TRBJ1-6	TRBV15	TGTGCCACCAGCAGGTTTCCGGACAGGGGAGTTGGTTCACCCCTCCACTTT	CATSRFPDRGVGSPLHF
-	-	TRBJ2-3	TRBV7-8	TGTGCCAGCAGCCGGACAGTTTCAGATACGCAGTATTTT	CASSRTVSDTQYF
TRBD1	few	TRBJ2-5	TRBV2	TGTGCCAGCAGGAGCGGGACAGGGGAAGAGACCCAGTACTTC	CASRSGTGEETQYF
TRBD1	-	TRBJ1-4	TRBV13	TGTGCCAGCAGCTGGGGACAGGGAAGCGAAAAACTGTTTTTT	CASSWGQGSEKLFF
TRBD1	once	TRBJ2-7	TRBV6-5	TGTGCCAGCAGTTACCGAGCGGACAGGGGCTACGAGCAGTACTTC	CASSYRADRGYEQYF
TRBD2	-	TRBJ2-3	TRBV7-2	TGTGCCAGCAGCCCACGTGGTAGCGGGGGTGCTCAGTATTTT	CASSPRGSGGAQYF
TRBD1	-	TRBJ2-4	TRBV27	TGTGCCAGCAGTTTCAGACAGGGGGCTAACATTCAGTACTTC	CASSFRQGANIQYF
-	-	TRBJ1-4	TRBV7-8	TGTGCCAGCAGCTTAGGTAGCTCTAATGAAAAACTGTTTTTT	CASSLGSSNEKLFF
-	-	TRBJ1-1	TRBV9	TGTGCCAGCAGCGTAGGAGGCGGGTGGGACACTGAAGCTTTCTTT	CASSVGGGWDTEAFF
TRBD2	few	TRBJ2-7	TRBV5-1	TGCGCCAGCAGCGAGGCTAGCGGGGGTACCCACGAGCAGTACTTC	CASSEASGGTHEQYF
-	-	TRBJ2-6	TRBV15	TGTGCCACCAGCAGAGCGGGGGCCAACGTCCTGACTTTC	CATSRAGANVLTF
TRBD2	-	TRBJ2-3	TRBV7-9	TGTGCCAGCAGCTTAGTTAGCGGGAACACAGATACGCAGTATTTT	CASSLVSGNTDTQYF
-	-	TRBJ1-1	TRBV2	TGTGCCAGCAGTGAGTTCAGCACTGAAGCTTTCTTT	CASSEFSTEAFF
-	-	TRBJ1-1	TRBV18	TGTGCCAGCTCACCGGGACAGAACACTGAAGCTTTCTTT	CASSPGQNTEAFF
-	-	TRBJ2-7	TRBV2	TGTGCCAGCAGTGAAAGAGTTAGAATCTCCTACGAGCAGTACTTC	CASSERVRISYEQYF
TRBD2	-	TRBJ2-5	TRBV5-4	TGTGCCAGCAGCGGGACTAGCGGGGGGTTTGTGAAGACCCAGTACTTC	CASSGTSGGFVKTQYF
TRBD1	-	TRBJ2-2	TRBV15	TGTGCCACCAGCAGGGACAGGGGGGGCACCGGGGAGCTGTTTTTT	CATSRDRGGTGELFF
-	once	TRBJ1-1	TRBV7-2	TGTGCCAGCAGCCACGGGGGAAGCGCTGAAGCTTTCTTT	CASSHGGSAEAFF
-	-	TRBJ1-5	TRBV7-8	TGTGCCAGCAGCCACCGGTTCCCTAATCAGCCCCAGCATTTT	CASSHRFPNQPQHF
TRBD2	-	TRBJ2-3	TRBV4-3	TGCGCCAGCAGCCCATCGATGGTAGCGGGTAACCCTCATGATACGCAGTATTTT	CASSPSMVAGNPHDTQYF
-	-	TRBJ2-1	TRBV4-1	TGCGCCAGCAGCCAAGCACCCCAGGGATTCACTGAGCAGTTCTTC	CASSQAPQGFTEQFF
-	-	TRBJ1-1	TRBV5-1	TGCGCCAGCAGCCCAAGACCCAGCGGGGACACTGAAGCTTTCTTT	CASSPRPSGDTEAFF
TRBD2	-	TRBJ2-7	TRBV7-2	TGTGCCAGCAGCCGAAAGGGGATGAGCGGGGGGGCCGGGACCTACGAGCAGTACTTC	CASSRKGMSGGAGTYEQYF
-	-	TRBJ1-2	TRBV30	TGTGCCTGGAGCTCTCCGGGGGTCTATGGCTACACCTTC	CAWSSPGVYGYTF
TRBD1	-	TRBJ2-2	TRBV4-2	TGTGCCAGCAGCCGCACGGACAGGGTCGGAACCGGGGAGCTGTTTTTT	CASSRTDRVGTGELFF
-	-	TRBJ2-5	TRBV4-1	TGCGCCAGCAGCCAAGACAGGGGATCGGCAGAGACCCAGTACTTC	CASSQDRGSAETQYF
TRBD2	-	TRBJ2-3	TRBV9	TGTGCCAGCAGCCCCCTAGCGGGACCGGCAGATACGCAGTATTTT	CASSPLAGPADTQYF
-	-	TRBJ1-1	TRBV5-1	TGCGCCAGCAGCCCGGGAAAGCGGACAGCTCATGGTGAAGCTTTCTTT	CASSPGKRTAHGEAFF
-	-	TRBJ2-5	TRBV18	TGTGCCAGCTCACAAACAGGGATACAAGAGACCCAGTACTTC	CASSQTGIQETQYF
-	-	TRBJ2-2	TRBV11-3	TGTGCCAGCAGCAGCCGAGGAAAGTACGGGGAGCTGTTTTTT	CASSSRGKYGELFF
-	-	TRBJ2-2	TRBV5-1	TGCGCCAGCAGCACCGGCGGGCTAAACACCGGGGAGCTGTTTTTT	CASSTGGLNTGELFF
-	-	TRBJ1-2	TRBV7-2	TGTGCCAGCAGCCCCTCCAAACTCTTTGGCTACACCTTC	CASSPSKLFGYTF
-	few	TRBJ1-2	TRBV19	TGTGCCAGTAGTCGGACTAGTTATGGCTACACCTTC	CASSRTSYGYTF
-	-	TRBJ1-2	TRBV5-1	TGCGCCAGCAGCCCAGGGAGGGACTATGGCTACACCTTC	CASSPGRDYGYTF
TRBD1	-	TRBJ1-1	TRBV7-8	TGTGCCAGCAGCTTAAGGACAGGGGACACTGAAGCTTTCTTT	CASSLRTGDTEAFF
-	-	TRBJ1-2	TRBV7-2	TGTGCCAGCAGCTTATTGGGGCAGGGTAGAGGCTACACCTTC	CASSLLGQGRGYTF
TRBD1	few	TRBJ2-7	TRBV2	TGTGCCAGCAGGATCGGACAGGGGGCCGACGAGCAGTACTTC	CASRIGQGADEQYF
-	-	TRBJ1-3	TRBV19	TGTGCCAGTAGCCTGTCCGGAGCGAACACCATATATTTT	CASSLSGANTIYF
-	few	TRBJ1-2	TRBV10-3	TGTGCCATCAGTGAGACCCAATCAGGGGTCTATGGCTACACCTTC	CAISETQSGVYGYTF
-	-	TRBJ1-1	TRBV18	TGTGCCAGCTCACCACCTGCGGCTATGAACACTGAAGCTTTCTTT	CASSPPAAMNTEAFF
TRBD1	-	TRBJ2-7	TRBV5-1	TGCGCCAGCAGCTTGGGGTTTTCCGGGACAGGGGCCTACGAGCAGTACTTC	CASSLGFSGTGAYEQYF
TRBD2	-	TRBJ2-7	TRBV28	TGTGCCAGCAGTCCGGAGCGGGGGGGCCGCTCCTACGAGCAGTACTTC	CASSPERGGRSYEQYF
-	-	TRBJ2-1	TRBV6-6	TGTGCCACCACACTCCACAGGGCGGATGAGCAGTTCTTC	CATTLHRADEQFF
TRBD1	-	TRBJ1-6	TRBV28	TGTGCCAGTGATACGGGACAGGTGTCTTCACCCCTCCACTTT	CASDTGQVSSPLHF
-	-	TRBJ1-3	TRBV6-6	TGTGCCAGCAGTCCTTCTGGAAACACCATATATTTT	CASSPSGNTIYF
TRBD2	-	TRBJ2-3	TRBV9	TGTGCCAGCAGCGTTAGCGGGGCCACAGATACGCAGTATTTT	CASSVSGATDTQYF
-	-	TRBJ2-3	TRBV6-6	TGTGCCAGCAGTTACCAGGCAAGATCAGATACGCAGTATTTT	CASSYQARSDTQYF
TRBD2	-	TRBJ2-7	TRBV7-9	TGTGCCAGCAGCTTAGACGGGGGGGCCTACGAGCAGTACTTC	CASSLDGGAYEQYF
-	-	TRBJ1-5	TRBV10-1	TGCGGAGGGGGGGGCCCTCAGCCCCAGCATTTT	CGGGGPQPQHF
-	once	TRBJ2-5	TRBV4-1	TGCGCCAGCAGCCAAGATAGGTGGGCTGATCAAGAGACCCAGTACTTC	CASSQDRWADQETQYF
TRBD2	-	TRBJ2-1	TRBV10-3	TGTGCCATCAGTGACCGAAAGGAGCGGGGGAACTACAATGAGCAGTTCTTC	CAISDRKERGNYNEQFF
TRBD2	few	TRBJ2-1	TRBV2	TGTGCCAGCAGTCTCAAGCGGGGGGTCGATGAGCAGTTCTTC	CASSLKRGVDEQFF
TRBD1	-	TRBJ2-5	TRBV7-2	TGTGCCAGCAGCCGACTACAGGGGGCGAAGGAGACCCAGTACTTC	CASSRLQGAKETQYF